This T cell receptor beta chain was captured by sequencing in a study of CD8 T cells in Susac syndrome. For the study at large: Sequenced Susac syndrome patients included about six with clinically active disease and about eight in remission.

Reverse transcription of roughly 0.45 to 1 ug RNA used random hexamers. A multiplex approach, immunoSEQ multiplex PCR, amplified TCR beta CDR3 across 54 Vbeta and 13 Jbeta. Via MiXCR, TCRdb re-called the immunoSEQ multiplex PCR reads, giving one row per CDR3 protein. The sample shows roughly 190,000 distinct CDR3 sequences, around 90% of them seen only once. This clonotype appeared a few times. What was sequenced was CD4+ T cells from PBMCs. This TCR was recovered from a human donor with Susac syndrome.

CDR3 bases: TGTGCCAGCAGCCAAGGACAGTCCGATGAGCAGTTCTTC. Protein: CASSQGQSDEQFF. The V gene is TRBV4-2, the J gene TRBJ2-1, with D maybe TRBD1 (5 bases). Germline V gene sequence: CDR1 LGHNA, CDR2 YNFKEQ. Trimming removed 1 base from V and 8 bases from J, with 9 bases in between. The CDR3 spans 13 residues.